This T cell receptor beta chain was sequenced during a study of OX40 agonist ivuxolimab in advanced cancers. About the investigation overall: Ivuxolimab was an agonistic, fully human IgG2 monoclonal antibody directed against OX40 (CD134), a costimulatory receptor. Intravenous ivuxolimab was administered to patients every 2 weeks at six dose levels: 0.01, 0.1, 0.3, 1.5, 3 and 10 mg/kg. Of the approximately 54 dose-escalation patients, hepatocellular carcinoma was present in roughly 19, melanoma in around 15, renal cell carcinoma in 9 and head and neck cancer in 9. In the dose-escalation cohort, 65% to 90% of patients were male, and the mean age was roughly 60 years, with a range of roughly 23 to 85. Patients were allowed to have had prior anti-PD-1, anti-PD-L1 or anti-CTLA-4 therapy, and approximately 40% of the dose-escalation patients had previously received checkpoint inhibitors. Partial responses were achieved by three dose-escalation patients, of whom one had hepatocellular carcinoma and two had cutaneous melanoma. The point of sequencing TCRbeta in the periphery was to test whether ivuxolimab changed TCR sequence diversity and drove clonal T-cell expansion. The monotherapy dose-escalation portion (N ≈ 52 patients) of the phase I ivuxolimab trial is reported in the paper.

General study outcomes and caveats: In partial responders in the 0.1-3.0 mg/kg groups, normalized peripheral clonal expansion was found to be among the lowest, especially among CD8+ T cells. At doses of 0.1 to 3.0 mg/kg, clonal expansion of both CD4+ and CD8+ blood T cells was observed from baseline to week 6. After ivuxolimab, more expanded clones were found on average in CD8+ T cells than in CD4+ T cells. Low levels of normalized T-cell clonal expansion were also seen in some nonresponding patients. The antigen specificity of the peripheral T cells that underwent clonal expansion was not determined.

In regard to this clone: Its antigen remains unidentified. The input lacks base qualities; no much larger clone sits a single base away.

To sequence the TCRbeta CDR3 region, genomic DNA was isolated from the sorted cells. The immunoSEQ Assay was used to sequence the TCRbeta CDR3 regions. TCRdb provides this immuneACCESS table in a form limited to in-frame rearrangements. Some clones are lacking; in checked studies, under half of them reflect an unresolved V gene, and why the rest are absent is not known. Here the sample has about 50,000 clones; almost 85% occur a single time. 0.95% to 1.5% of the sample is taken by the ten largest. The trial excluded patients who had a history of autoimmune disease or were on systemic immunosuppression. Peripheral blood for TCR sequencing was collected from all dose cohorts at baseline, on cycle 4 day 1, and on cycle 7 day 1. The samples were drawn from a first-in-human, open-label, multicenter phase I dose-escalation trial of ivuxolimab. Adults with locally advanced or metastatic melanoma, renal cell, hepatocellular, or head and neck squamous cell carcinoma were enrolled in the trial. CD4+ and CD8+ T cells were sorted separately from peripheral blood before TCR sequencing.

Including the terminal cysteine and phenylalanine, the CDR3 comprises 14 residues. Here the CDR3 DNA is all that survives: 42 bases in frame from base 1. CDR1 and CDR2, looked up from the germline V gene, are MDHEN and SYDVKM. Trimming at the junction amounts to 5 bases on V and 2 bases on J, and the germline ends lie 11 bases apart. This material consisted of CD4+ or CD8+ T cells sorted from blood, taken in a trial of the OX40 agonist ivuxolimab. This receptor chain uses TRBV28 and TRBJ2-3; TRBD2 is perhaps the D gene, given 6 matching bases. The sequence came from an adult with an advanced solid tumor such as melanoma, head and neck, liver or kidney cancer. CDR3 reads: CASSLGTFTDTQYF. The nucleotide sequence reads as follows: TGTGCCAGCAGTCTCGGGACTTTCACAGATACGCAGTATTTT.